The clone carrying this T cell receptor (beta chain) has just a few counts. Its target is unknown. This sample was included in a study of identical twins. The study, taken as a whole, reports: Modelling underestimated the level of out-of-frame TCR alpha sharing observed in monozygotic twins. The study reached conclusions through statistical analysis that was cross-sectional, not following the same donors.

Using its own MiXCR run on the 5' RACE reads, TCRdb lists one record per CDR3 protein. The sample consists of some 660,000 distinct CDR3 sequences, around 8.6% of them appearing once. CDR3 length: 14 residues. The V gene's germline CDR1 is SGHTA and CDR2 FQGTGA. The junction had 4 bases not matched to a gene; V was cut back by 5 bases and J by 6 bases. These records were also assigned to another study, of yellow fever vaccine responses in identical twins.

This sequence was found in a woman aged 18-29 years in good health. Material: PBMCs. The chain joins TRBV7-3 to TRBJ2-2; 9 nucleotides match TRBD2. The CDR3 region is CASSASGGPGELFF. The CDR3 DNA is TGTGCCAGCAGCGCCAGCGGGGGGCCCGGGGAGCTGTTTTTT. Full variable domain (outside the CDR3, taken from reference TRBV7-3 and TRBJ2-2): GAGVSQTPSNKVTEKGKYVELRCDPISGHTALYWYRQSLGQGPEFLIYFQGTGAADDSGLPNDRFFAVRPEGSVSTLKIQRTERGDSAVYLCASSASGGPGELFFGEGSRLTVL.